The 3 T cell receptor beta chains listed next were all sequenced from one sample in a study of blood T cell repertoires in COVID-19. Sequencing was performed with immunoSEQ multiplex PCR; in TCRdb, only in-frame clones are kept and a portion is missing. The sample comprises around 150,000 clones, about 90% of which are singletons, and under 12% rests with the top ten. The sequenced sample consisted of peripheral blood. These receptors came from a man in his fifties with active or convalescent COVID-19.

The genes are TRBV11-1 and TRBJ2-5, with 9 bases matching TRBD1. Germline CDR1 and CDR2: SGHAT and FQDESV (reference sequence). V shed 6 bases, J shed 5 bases, and the junction held 7 bases outside the gene matches. The CDR3 has 14 residues. CDR3 coding DNA: TGTGCCAGCAGTCGGGGACAGGGTTTTGAGACCCAGTACTTC. It encodes CASSRGQGFETQYF.

This clone has more than one count but fewer than ten. This chain joins TRBV9 and TRBJ1-5; D might be TRBD1 (6 bases). V gave up 4 bases and J gave up 3 bases, with 14 bases separating them. Germline V gene sequence: CDR1 SGDLS, CDR2 YYNGEE. The CDR3 spans 15 residues. The CDR3 DNA reads as TGTGCCAGCAGCCCCGAACAGGGAGACAATCAGCCCCAGCATTTT. Translating it yields CASSPEQGDNQPQHF.

This clone was observed once. This sequence joins TRBV7-3 and TRBJ2-3; a possible D gene is TRBD2 (6 bases). From germline, CDR1 is SGHTA and CDR2 FQGTGA. Trimming took 2 bases from V and 3 from J, leaving 15 bases between them. The CDR3 contains 16 residues. The CDR3 is CASSLAGTSTTDTQYF. In DNA form, the CDR3 reads TGTGCCAGCAGCTTAGCGGGGACCTCCACTACAGATACGCAGTATTTT.